This TCR beta chain was recovered during a study of identifying expanded T cells in peripheral blood. Study-wide points: Clone count variance between roughly 2-week samples rose with total template count.

Using immunoSEQ multiplex PCR, the repertoire was profiled, and TCRdb retains in-frame clones only, with some absent. The sample includes approximately 97,000 clones, about nine tenths seen only once; the top ten take around an eighth. The CDR3 totals 14 residues. Between the trimmed V and J ends, which lost 4 bases and 2 bases, there was a span of 13 bases. Germline CDR1 SGHKS, CDR2 YYEKEE (reference sequence). Details on this clone: Its antigen is not identified.

The sample comprised blood. This chain uses TRBV5-5 with TRBJ2-7; D possibly corresponds to TRBD2 (5 bases). The sequence came from a person aged 18 to 75 in good health. The CDR3 DNA reads as TGTGCCAGCAGCGTAGCCTCCGGGACCTACGAGCAGTACTTC. This translates into CASSVASGTYEQYF.